The rows below give T cell receptor beta chains drawn from one sample of a study of blood T cell repertoires in COVID-19. This table comes from immunoSEQ multiplex PCR, and its TCRdb copy is limited to in-frame clones, with some not included. The table shows 200,000 to 300,000 clones, with just over 85% occurring only once. The sample comprised PBMCs or T cells enriched from blood (not recorded which). The receptors originated from a man aged 35-49 years who had recovered from COVID-19. The CDR3 runs from the conserved cysteine through the conserved F or W. A D gene is named only where the DNA matches it firmly. Not all rows give a size; the values are once, few, many and, for expanded clones, a class.

j_call: TRBJ1-3; clone_size: .; v_call: TRBV5-8; d_call: .; cdr3_nt: TGTGCCAGCAGCTTGCGAGGCACCCTATCTGGAAACACCATATATTTT; cdr3_aa: CASSLRGTLSGNTIYF
j_call: TRBJ2-2; clone_size: once; v_call: TRBV14; d_call: .; cdr3_nt: TGTGCCAGCAGCCAAGATGGCAGGGGTTTCGGGGAGCTGTTTTTT; cdr3_aa: CASSQDGRGFGELFF
j_call: TRBJ2-1; clone_size: .; v_call: TRBV7-9; d_call: TRBD2; cdr3_nt: TGTGCCAGCAGCTTAGAGGGACTAGTAGTAGGGGCAAGGCTGTTCTTC; cdr3_aa: CASSLEGLVVGARLFF
j_call: TRBJ1-1; clone_size: few; v_call: TRBV28; d_call: TRBD1; cdr3_nt: TGTGCCAGCAGGCCCCCCCAGGGGGACACTGAAGCTTTCTTT; cdr3_aa: CASRPPQGDTEAFF
j_call: TRBJ2-7; clone_size: .; v_call: TRBV25-1; d_call: .; cdr3_nt: TGTGCCAGCAGTGAATCGAGGCAGGGTGCCGAGCAGTACTTC; cdr3_aa: CASSESRQGAEQYF
j_call: TRBJ1-5; clone_size: .; v_call: TRBV6-5; d_call: TRBD1; cdr3_nt: TGTGCCAGCAGCTGGGACAGGCTGCAGCCCCAGCATTTT; cdr3_aa: CASSWDRLQPQHF
j_call: TRBJ1-2; clone_size: .; v_call: TRBV5-1; d_call: .; cdr3_nt: TGCGCCAGCACCCCTAGGGGGGGATCTAACTATGGCTACACCTTC; cdr3_aa: CASTPRGGSNYGYTF
j_call: TRBJ1-4; clone_size: .; v_call: TRBV16; d_call: TRBD1; cdr3_nt: TGTGCCAGCAGCCCACAGGGGGCGGATGAAAAACTGTTTTTT; cdr3_aa: CASSPQGADEKLFF
j_call: TRBJ2-7; clone_size: few; v_call: TRBV3-1/TRBV3-2; d_call: TRBD2; cdr3_nt: TGTGCCAGCACCGAACTAGCGGGACACGAGCAGTACTTC; cdr3_aa: CASTELAGHEQYF
j_call: TRBJ2-7; clone_size: .; v_call: TRBV2; d_call: TRBD1; cdr3_nt: TGTGCCAGCAGTGAGAGGGGGCTTAGCTCCTACGAGCAGTACTTC; cdr3_aa: CASSERGLSSYEQYF
j_call: TRBJ1-2; clone_size: few; v_call: TRBV19; d_call: TRBD1; cdr3_nt: TGTGCCAGTAGGGGGACAGTCCCCGAATGGTATGGCTACACCTTC; cdr3_aa: CASRGTVPEWYGYTF
j_call: TRBJ2-7; clone_size: .; v_call: TRBV5-1; d_call: .; cdr3_nt: TGCGCCAGCAGCTTGGTCTGGCAGTTCGACGAGCAGTACTTC; cdr3_aa: CASSLVWQFDEQYF
j_call: TRBJ2-7; clone_size: once; v_call: TRBV3-1/TRBV3-2; d_call: TRBD2; cdr3_nt: TGTGCCAGCAGCCGAACGACTAGCGCCCTCGACGGGGAGCAGTACTTC; cdr3_aa: CASSRTTSALDGEQYF
j_call: TRBJ2-2; clone_size: .; v_call: TRBV5-1; d_call: .; cdr3_nt: TGCGCCAGCAGCGGCGCGGGCGGACTTGCCCGGGAGCTGTTTTTT; cdr3_aa: CASSGAGGLARELFF
j_call: TRBJ1-4; clone_size: .; v_call: TRBV15; d_call: TRBD1; cdr3_nt: TGTGCCACCAGCAAGACAGGGCGGAGGAAACTGTTTTTT; cdr3_aa: CATSKTGRRKLFF
j_call: TRBJ1-5; clone_size: .; v_call: TRBV3-1/TRBV3-2; d_call: TRBD1; cdr3_nt: TGTGCCAGCAGCCAAGGACAGGGGGGTCAGCCCCAGCATTTT; cdr3_aa: CASSQGQGGQPQHF